The 30 T cell receptor beta chains below were found in one sample sequenced in a study of shared clonotypes between healthy human individuals. The repertoire was sequenced with immunoSEQ multiplex PCR; TCRdb's copy has only in-frame clones and lacks some. Counted here are 2 million to 2.5 million clones, approximately 95% occurring once; the ten biggest clones make up roughly 0.13%. The material sequenced was naive CD4+ T cells sorted from blood. As to subset: CD45RA+ positively selected. These receptors were obtained from a man younger than 35 in good health.

The V gene is TRBV6-5, the J gene TRBJ1-6, with 12 bases matching TRBD1. The CDR3 is made up of 15 amino acids. The V segment lost 6 bases and the J segment 9 bases; nucleotides outside the gene matches: 6. Germline V gives CDR1 MNHEY, CDR2 SVGAGI. CDR3 amino acids: CASRHPGQGASPLHF. The CDR3 DNA is TGTGCCAGCAGACACCCGGGACAGGGGGCTTCACCCCTCCACTTT.

The rearrangement links TRBV7-2 to TRBJ1-6; no reliable D call. Germline CDR1 is SGHTA and CDR2 is FQGNSA. The germline V and J ends were trimmed by 5 bases and 6 bases, with 11 bases remaining between them. The CDR3 runs 14 residues. The CDR3 sequence is CASSLKTANSPLHF. For the CDR3, the DNA is TGTGCCAGCAGCCTGAAGACGGCTAATTCACCCCTCCACTTT.

The rearrangement uses TRBV5-1 and TRBJ2-3; 9 nucleotides match TRBD2. CDR1 is SGHRS and CDR2 is YFSETQ in the germline V gene. V dropped 5 bases and J dropped 4; count of bases not matched to a gene: 8. The CDR3 has 15 amino acids. The chain's CDR3 is CASRRDSGSADTQYF. In nucleotides, the CDR3 is TGCGCCAGCAGACGTGATAGCGGGAGTGCAGATACGCAGTATTTT.

The chain joins TRBV2 to TRBJ2-5; 9 positions agree with TRBD1. With V trimmed by 5 bases and J by 2 bases, 6 bases remained unmatched. Germline CDR1 reads SNHLY; CDR2 reads FYNNEI. The CDR3 spans 15 residues. The CDR3 DNA reads as TGTGCCAGCAGTAGGGGACAGGGACGTCAAGAGACCCAGTACTTC. Amino acids: CASSRGQGRQETQYF.

The genes are TRBV27 and TRBJ2-3, with a possible D match to TRBD1 (6 bases). Germline CDR1 reads MNHEY; CDR2 reads SMNVEV (reference sequence). Trimming took off 8 bases at V and 2 bases at J, with 20 bases between the two ends. There are 16 residues in the CDR3. The DNA for the CDR3 is TGTGCCAGCCCCCCCTCTTGGGGACAAGACACAGATACGCAGTATTTT. Protein sequence: CASPPSWGQDTDTQYF.

V usage is TRBV27 and J usage is TRBJ1-2, with 9 bases fitting TRBD1. V gave up 5 bases and J gave up 8 bases; unmatched junction bases: 12. The germline V gene has CDR1 MNHEY and CDR2 SMNVEV (reference sequence). The CDR3 spans 15 residues. For the CDR3, the DNA is TGTGCCAGCAGTCCCGACAGGGGGAGGCTATCAGGCTACACCTTC. Residues: CASSPDRGRLSGYTF.

This clone showed up just once. The CDR3 here is CASSPRAGSASYEQYF. CDR3 sequence (DNA): TGTGCCAGTAGTCCACGGGCAGGGTCGGCCTCCTACGAGCAGTACTTC. This chain joins TRBV19 and TRBJ2-7; a weak D match, TRBD1 (5 bases). Trimming stripped 5 bases from V and 0 bases from J, with 17 bases between. Looked up from germline, CDR1 is LNHDA and CDR2 is SQIVND (reference sequence). This CDR3 spans 16 amino acids.

On this clone: A read error is possible here, since a much larger clone lies one base away. This sequence joins TRBV18 and TRBJ1-2; 7 nucleotides agree with TRBD1. The CDR3 has 13 amino acids. Germline assignment: CDR1 KGHSH and CDR2 LQKENI. Germline trimming cut 5 bases from V and 2 bases from J; bases unmatched to any gene: 2. CDR3 DNA: TGTGCCAGCTCATCGGGACAGAACTATGGCTACACCTTC. Translated: CASSSGQNYGYTF.

V and J are TRBV7-9 and TRBJ2-5; D call uncertain. The CDR3 loop spans 11 amino acids. V lost 7 bases to trimming and J lost 4 bases, with 7 bases between them. The germline CDR1 and CDR2 sequences are SEHNR and FQNEAQ (reference sequence). The CDR3 loop reads CASTLGETQYF. The CDR3 DNA sequence: TGTGCCAGCACCCTAGGAGAGACCCAGTACTTC.

The chain recombines TRBV6-1 with TRBJ2-7; D perhaps matches TRBD1 (6 bases). Per the germline V gene, CDR1 is MNHNS and CDR2 is SASEGT. Trimming shortened V by 0 bases and J by 2 bases, and 11 bases separated the two germline ends. There are 15 residues in the CDR3. The CDR3 protein is CASSEAVQGAYEQYF. CDR3 bases: TGTGCCAGCAGTGAAGCTGTACAGGGAGCCTACGAGCAGTACTTC.

The V and J genes are TRBV7-9 and TRBJ1-6; D remains unclear. CDR1 and CDR2 from the germline V gene are SEHNR and FQNEAQ (reference sequence). This CDR3 spans 14 amino acids. V lost 2 bases and J 9 bases, leaving 11 bases between the germline ends. CDR3 in DNA: TGTGCCAGCAGCTTATCGCCGGGCGGTTCACCCCTCCACTTT. It yields the protein CASSLSPGGSPLHF.

Concerning this clone: Other DNA sequences of this sample code for an identical CDR3. The chain joins TRBV7-2 to TRBJ1-5; D perhaps matches TRBD1 (6 bases). CDR3 size: 15 residues. Germline V gene data show CDR1 as SGHTA and CDR2 as FQGNSA. Between the trimmed V and J ends, which lost 1 base and 6 bases, there was a span of 13 bases. The chain's CDR3 is CASSLEGGQGQPQHF. The CDR3 region has the DNA TGTGCCAGCAGCTTAGAGGGGGGGCAGGGTCAGCCCCAGCATTTT.

The chain recombines TRBV10-3 with TRBJ2-2, with D possibly matching TRBD2 (5 bases). V shed 10 bases and J shed 6 bases, with 15 bases lying between them. CDR1 ENHRY and CDR2 SYGVKD come from the germline V gene. This CDR3 has 13 residues. In DNA form, the CDR3 reads TGTGCCACGGCCCCGGGCGGGCCCGGGGAGCTGTTTTTT. It encodes CATAPGGPGELFF.

This CDR3 is CASSRLLAGEQYF. The CDR3 DNA reads TGCGCCAGCAGCCGTTTACTAGCGGGCGAGCAGTACTTC. The V call is TRBV4-1, the J call TRBJ2-7, with TRBD2 matching over 9 bases. V gave up 4 bases and J gave up 6 bases; unmatched junction bases: 4. Germline V gives CDR1 MGHRA, CDR2 YSYEKL. The CDR3 is 13 residues long.

The chain links TRBV11-2 to TRBJ2-5; the D gene is possibly TRBD2 (6 bases). The CDR3 totals 17 residues. The ends were cut back, 4 bases at V and 1 base at J, with 19 bases in the middle. Looked up from germline, CDR1 is SGHAT and CDR2 is FQNNGV. The CDR3 spells CASSSLGGGKAQETQYF. The CDR3 bases are TGTGCCAGCAGCTCCCTCGGTGGGGGGAAGGCCCAAGAGACCCAGTACTTC. The entire variable domain, with the rest obtained from reference TRBV11-2 and TRBJ2-5, is as follows: EAGVAQSPRYKIIEKRQSVAFWCNPISGHATLYWYQQILGQGPKLLIQFQNNGVVDDSQLPKDRFSAERLKGVDSTLKIQPAKLEDSAVYLCASSSLGGGKAQETQYFGPGTRLLVL.

This clone was observed once. This rearrangement joins TRBV30 to TRBJ1-1; TRBD1 might be the D (6 bases). Germline CDR1 and CDR2: GTSNPN and SVGIG (reference sequence). The CDR3 has 15 amino acids. Trimming took off 4 bases at V and 4 bases at J, with 19 bases between the two ends. CDR3 sequence reads: CAWTRESTGSTEAFF. CDR3 nucleotide sequence: TGTGCCTGGACCAGAGAGAGTACAGGGAGCACTGAAGCTTTCTTT.

V and J are TRBV7-2 and TRBJ1-6, with D possibly TRBD1 on 6 matching bases. CDR3 length equals 15 residues. CDR1 SGHTA and CDR2 FQGNSA come from the germline V gene. Trimming pared 0 bases from V and 8 bases from J, leaving 11 bases between. CDR3 region: CASSLAPTGYSPLHF. The CDR3 nucleotides are TGTGCCAGCAGCTTAGCGCCGACAGGCTATTCACCCCTCCACTTT.

V usage is TRBV11-2 and J usage is TRBJ1-4; D remains unclear. The CDR3 has 15 amino acids. V dropped 0 bases and J dropped 5 bases, with 10 bases sitting between them. CDR1 and CDR2 (germline): SGHAT, FQNNGV. CDR3 loop: CASSLDQGSNEKLFF. The CDR3 nucleotides are TGTGCCAGCAGCTTAGATCAAGGATCCAATGAAAAACTGTTTTTT. The full variable domain, in which reference TRBV11-2 and TRBJ1-4 provide the parts outside the CDR3, is EAGVAQSPRYKIIEKRQSVAFWCNPISGHATLYWYQQILGQGPKLLIQFQNNGVVDDSQLPKDRFSAERLKGVDSTLKIQPAKLEDSAVYLCASSLDQGSNEKLFFGSGTQLSVL.

The rearrangement joins TRBV27 to TRBJ2-7; TRBD1 is a possible D gene (6 bases). The CDR3 loop spans 14 amino acids. Deletions cut 6 bases from V and 4 bases from J, with 16 bases between. Germline loops: CDR1 MNHEY, CDR2 SMNVEV (reference sequence). CDR3 protein: CASRRDTQRYEQYF. Here the CDR3 DNA reads TGTGCCAGCAGACGGGACACCCAAAGGTACGAGCAGTACTTC.

The chain couples TRBV5-1 to TRBJ1-3; D is perhaps TRBD1 (5 bases). Germline CDR1 is SGHRS and CDR2 is YFSETQ. The length of the CDR3 is 14 residues. V was trimmed by 4 bases and J by 6 bases, leaving 14 bases between them. CDR3 loop: CASSAGGSSNTIYF. In nucleotides, the CDR3 is TGCGCCAGCAGCGCCGGGGGGAGTTCAAACACCATATATTTT. The complete variable domain, with remaining parts taken from reference TRBV5-1 and TRBJ1-3, reads KAGVTQTPRYLIKTRGQQVTLSCSPISGHRSVSWYQQTPGQGLQFLFEYFSETQRNKGNFPGRFSGRQFSNSRSEMNVSTLELGDSALYLCASSAGGSSNTIYFGEGSWLTVV.

As to this clone: At one end the junction does not follow the germline gene, possibly because of a read error. This chain uses TRBV7-8 with TRBJ1-5; 9 bases fit TRBD1. Germline CDR1 and CDR2: SGHVS and FQNEAQ. This CDR3 has 15 amino acids. CDR3 sequence: CASSLDRGSIQPQHF. The CDR3 DNA is TGTGCCAGCAGCTTGGACAGGGGAAGCATTCAGCCCCAGCATTTT.

This rearrangement joins TRBV2 to TRBJ2-4; the D gene is possibly TRBD2 (7 bases). V shed 6 bases and J shed 0 bases, with 12 bases lying between them. Germline assignment: CDR1 SNHLY and CDR2 FYNNEI. The length of the CDR3 is 15 residues. The CDR3 DNA is TGTGCCAGCAGGGGAGGGGGGATAGCCAAAAACATTCAGTACTTC. Translation: CASRGGGIAKNIQYF.

The genes are TRBV30 and TRBJ1-5, with 8 bases aligning to TRBD1. V shed 1 base and J 0 bases; nucleotides not matched to a gene: 14. CDR1 is GTSNPN and CDR2 is SVGIG in the germline V gene (reference sequence). The CDR3 is 19 residues long. DNA of the CDR3: TGTGCCTGGAGTGGGGGAGGGACAGGCGATTACTATAGCAATCAGCCCCAGCATTTT. Its translation is CAWSGGGTGDYYSNQPQHF.

The rearrangement uses TRBV5-4 and TRBJ1-2; the D gene is possibly TRBD1 (5 bases). V was trimmed by 3 bases and J by 7 bases, leaving 22 bases between them. CDR3 size: 16 residues. Germline values: CDR1 SGHNT, CDR2 YYREEE (reference sequence). The CDR3: CASSWSGRQGSLGYTF. CDR3 nucleotides: TGTGCCAGCAGCTGGAGCGGTCGGCAGGGTAGTCTTGGCTACACCTTC.

J is TRBJ2-6 and V is TRBV2; no firm D call. V lost 6 bases and J lost 4, with 10 bases in between. Germline CDR1 reads SNHLY; CDR2 reads FYNNEI. The CDR3 sequence is 14 residues long. The CDR3 loop reads CASSQNRGANVLTF. CDR3 nucleotides: TGTGCCAGCAGCCAAAATCGAGGGGCCAACGTCCTGACTTTC. The full variable domain, with the rest looked up from reference TRBV2 and TRBJ2-6, is EPEVTQTPSHQVTQMGQEVILRCVPISNHLYFYWYRQILGQKVEFLVSFYNNEISEKSEIFDDQFSVERPDGSNFTLKIRSTKLEDSAMYFCASSQNRGANVLTFGAGSRLTVL.

V gene TRBV19 combines with J gene TRBJ1-1; D is uncertain. The V and J ends lost 5 bases and 5 bases respectively, with 15 bases between them. The CDR3 is 14 amino acids. Germline V gives CDR1 LNHDA, CDR2 SQIVND (reference sequence). CDR3 coding DNA: TGTGCCAGTAGTCTTGGACGGGCTGCGACTGAAGCTTTCTTT. This translates into CASSLGRAATEAFF.

The chain carries TRBV28 and TRBJ1-2; D not certain. This CDR3 has 14 residues. Germline V gene data show CDR1 as MDHEN and CDR2 as SYDVKM. V was shortened by 4 bases and J by 5 bases, with 14 bases between the two germline ends. The CDR3 spells CASSSADRAYGYTF. The CDR3 bases are TGTGCCAGCAGTTCCGCAGACCGTGCGTATGGCTACACCTTC.

As for this clone: One junction end disagrees with the germline gene, perhaps due to a read error. V usage is TRBV7-7 and J usage is TRBJ2-7, with D perhaps assigned TRBD1 or TRBD2 (5 bases each). The CDR3 sequence is 15 residues long. Germline CDR1 SSHAT, CDR2 FNYEAQ (reference sequence). For the CDR3, the DNA is TGTGCTAGCAGCCCCGGGACGGCCTTAACCTACGAGCAGTACTTC. Amino acids: CASSPGTALTYEQYF. Full variable domain (outside the CDR3, taken from reference TRBV7-7 and TRBJ2-7): GAGVSQSPRYKVTKRGQDVTLRCDPISSHATLYWYQQALGQGPEFLTYFNYEAQPDKSGLPSDRFSAERPEGSISTLTIQRTEQRDSAMYRCASSPGTALTYEQYFGPGTRLTVT.

J is TRBJ2-2 and V is TRBV6-1; D unclear. V was trimmed by 4 bases and J by 4 bases, leaving 10 bases between them. The CDR3 is 14 residues long. Germline lookup yields CDR1 MNHNS and CDR2 SASEGT. The CDR3 region has the DNA TGTGCCAGCAGTGTTCAAGGAGTCACCGGGGAGCTGTTTTTT. As protein: CASSVQGVTGELFF.

As regards this clone: The same CDR3 arises from other DNA sequences in this sample as well. This chain links TRBV7-2 with TRBJ2-7; D possibly corresponds to TRBD1 (7 bases). The CDR3 totals 14 residues. Trimming shortened V by 4 bases and J by 0 bases, and 10 bases separated the two germline ends. Germline lookup yields CDR1 SGHTA and CDR2 FQGNSA. CDR3: CASSSQGGSYEQYF. Here the CDR3 DNA reads TGTGCCAGCAGCTCTCAGGGGGGCTCCTACGAGCAGTACTTC.